The 30 T cell receptor beta chains below were found in one sample sequenced in a study of beta chain features in type 1 diabetes. Expressed TCRB transcripts got sequenced, as all isolated RNA was reverse transcribed. Method: immunoSEQ multiplex PCR; TCRdb's copy keeps in-frame clones and lacks some. There are 10,000 to 15,000 clones in the sample; 35% to 55% occur only once, and 0.98% lies in the top ten. Source material: stem cell memory CD4+ T cells from blood. These receptors were collected from a man aged 18 to 35 in good health.

This clone has only a few counts. A junction boundary mismatches the germline segment, possibly from a read error. The chain recombines TRBV4-1 with TRBJ2-1; D call uncertain. Germline V CDR1 and CDR2: MGHRA, YSYEKL. This CDR3 has 15 amino acids. The DNA for the CDR3 is TGTGCCAGCAGCCAAGCACAGTCAGAGCAATATGAGCAGTTCTTC. Its protein product is CASSQAQSEQYEQFF.

V gene TRBV6-6 combines with J gene TRBJ1-4, with D perhaps TRBD1 (5 bases). V lost 7 bases, J lost 8 bases, and 14 bases lay in between. The CDR3 runs 13 residues. Germline CDR1 reads MNHNY; CDR2 reads SVGAGI (reference sequence). CDR3 sequence reads: CASKAGPDEKLFF. DNA of the CDR3: TGTGCCAGCAAAGCAGGGCCGGACGAAAAACTGTTTTTT.

V is TRBV11-2 and J is TRBJ2-7; D perhaps matches TRBD1 (5 bases). V was pared by 1 base and J by 6 bases, with 10 bases between. The CDR3 is 13 amino acids. Per the germline V gene, CDR1 is SGHAT and CDR2 is FQNNGV. The CDR3 DNA follows: TGTGCCAGCAGCTTAGTATCAGGGCTCGAGCAGTACTTC. It translates to CASSLVSGLEQYF.

There are a few counts of this clone. The chain recombines TRBV5-1 with TRBJ2-2; the D gene is possibly TRBD2 (6 bases). This CDR3 contains 16 residues. Germline loops: CDR1 SGHRS, CDR2 YFSETQ. V lost 2 bases and J lost 0, with 11 bases in between. As DNA, the CDR3 is TGCGCCAGCAGCTTTAGCGGAAATACGAACACCGGGGAGCTGTTTTTT. Translating gives CASSFSGNTNTGELFF.

The genes are TRBV20-1 and TRBJ1-2; D is unclear. This CDR3 has 10 amino acids. V was shortened by 3 bases and J by 7 bases, with 6 bases between the two germline ends. Germline loops: CDR1 DFQATT, CDR2 SNEGSKA (reference sequence). The CDR3 DNA sequence: TGCAGTGCTAGCGGGTTTGGCTACACCTTC. Protein: CSASGFGYTF.

This rearrangement joins TRBV2 to TRBJ1-3; D not resolved. The CDR3 has 14 amino acids. Trimming took 3 bases from V and 0 from J, leaving 6 bases between them. The germline V gene encodes CDR1 SNHLY and CDR2 FYNNEI. The CDR3: CASSEGTSGNTIYF. Written as DNA, the CDR3 is TGTGCCAGCAGTGAGGGCACCTCTGGAAACACCATATATTTT. Using reference TRBV2 and TRBJ1-3 for the parts outside the CDR3, the full variable domain is EPEVTQTPSHQVTQMGQEVILRCVPISNHLYFYWYRQILGQKVEFLVSFYNNEISEKSEIFDDQFSVERPDGSNFTLKIRSTKLEDSAMYFCASSEGTSGNTIYFGEGSWLTVV.

This clone occurred a few times. The CDR3 DNA follows: TGCGCCAGCAGCGGTGGACAGCTCTACGAGCAGTACTTC. It is translated as CASSGGQLYEQYF. The chain couples TRBV5-1 to TRBJ2-7, with D maybe TRBD1 (6 bases). CDR1 and CDR2 (germline): SGHRS, YFSETQ. The CDR3 extends over 13 amino acids. Trimming left V 4 bases short and J 3 bases short, with 11 bases between.

The V gene is TRBV2, the J gene TRBJ2-7; a possible D gene is TRBD1 (5 bases). Trimming shortened V by 3 bases and J by 0 bases, and 9 bases separated the two germline ends. In germline, CDR1 is SNHLY, CDR2 FYNNEI. This CDR3 is 14 amino acids long. In DNA, the CDR3 is TGTGCCAGCAGTGACAGGACAAACTCCTACGAGCAGTACTTC. Translation: CASSDRTNSYEQYF.

The chain combines TRBV6-5 with TRBJ1-2; 7 bases agree with TRBD1. V lost 6 bases and J lost 3; bases outside the gene matches: 10. CDR1 MNHEY and CDR2 SVGAGI come from the germline V gene. CDR3 length: 15 residues. The CDR3 region has the DNA TGTGCCAGCAGGGACCCCGGGACAGCCGACTATGGCTACACCTTC. Translating it yields CASRDPGTADYGYTF.

The V and J genes are TRBV5-4 and TRBJ2-4; TRBD2 might be the D (6 bases). Germline assignment: CDR1 SGHNT and CDR2 YYREEE (reference sequence). The CDR3 is 13 residues long. V was trimmed by 0 bases and J by 7 bases, leaving 8 bases between them. The CDR3 nucleotides read TGTGCCAGCAGCTTGGTTGGGGGGAACATTCAGTACTTC. Translated, it gives CASSLVGGNIQYF.

This clone was observed a few times. The gene calls are TRBV4-3 and TRBJ1-3; a weak D match, TRBD1 (6 bases). The CDR3 extends over 16 amino acids. Trimming left V 3 bases short and J 1 base short, with 13 bases between. In germline, CDR1 is LGHNA, CDR2 YSLEER. CDR3 in amino acids: CASSQGARTSGNTIYF. The DNA of the CDR3 is TGCGCCAGCAGCCAGGGGGCGAGAACGTCTGGAAACACCATATATTTT.

The chain carries TRBV4-3 and TRBJ2-1, with 9 bases fitting TRBD1. CDR1 is LGHNA and CDR2 is YSLEER in the germline V gene. Losses at the gene ends were 3 bases for V and 6 bases for J; bases not matched to a gene: 6. The CDR3 is made up of 15 amino acids. CDR3 loop: CASSQSRTGANEQFF. CDR3 in DNA: TGCGCCAGCAGCCAGAGTCGGACAGGGGCCAATGAGCAGTTCTTC.

Only a few counts were recorded for this clone. The genes are TRBV4-3 and TRBJ2-3, with D possibly matching TRBD1 (6 bases). Germline-derived CDR1 and CDR2 are LGHNA and YSLEER. Trimming took off 2 bases at V and 4 bases at J, with 10 bases between the two ends. The CDR3 loop spans 14 amino acids. Here the CDR3 reads CASSQLAGADTQYF. The CDR3 nucleotides are TGCGCCAGCAGCCAACTCGCAGGGGCAGATACGCAGTATTTT.

Only a few counts were recorded for this clone. V gene TRBV19 combines with J gene TRBJ2-7, with 10 bases aligning to TRBD1. After removal of 3 bases from V and 3 bases from J, the junction contained 2 bases not matched to a gene. This CDR3 comprises 14 residues. Germline loops: CDR1 LNHDA, CDR2 SQIVND (reference sequence). This chain's CDR3 is CASSIRDRGYEQYF. The CDR3 DNA reads as TGTGCCAGTAGTATCCGGGACAGGGGCTACGAGCAGTACTTC.

This clone was seen once. The chain uses TRBV18 and TRBJ2-5; D remains unclear. The ends were cut back, 5 bases at V and 3 bases at J, with 7 bases in the middle. There are 12 residues in the CDR3. In germline, CDR1 is KGHSH, CDR2 LQKENI. The CDR3 here is CASSWAEETQYF. DNA of the CDR3: TGTGCCAGCTCATGGGCAGAAGAGACCCAGTACTTC. Based on the CDR3 plus reference TRBV18 and TRBJ2-5, the full variable domain is NAGVMQNPRHLVRRRGQEARLRCSPMKGHSHVYWYRQLPEEGLKFMVYLQKENIIDESGMPKERFSAEFPKEGPSILRIQQVVRGDSAAYFCASSWAEETQYFGPGTRLLVL.

The chain links TRBV19 to TRBJ2-1; TRBD2 might be the D (6 bases). The V end was cut by 2 bases, the J end by 5 bases, with 13 bases between. CDR1 and CDR2 (germline): LNHDA, SQIVND (reference sequence). This CDR3 comprises 15 residues. CDR3 region: CASSIPRTTNNEQFF. The CDR3 DNA sequence: TGTGCCAGTAGTATACCTCGGACTACCAACAATGAGCAGTTCTTC.

The rearrangement uses TRBV30 and TRBJ2-3; TRBD1 matches at 9 bases. V gave up 2 bases and J gave up 0 bases; unmatched junction bases: 6. Germline-derived CDR1 and CDR2 are GTSNPN and SVGIG (reference sequence). This CDR3 region has 16 residues. The CDR3 sequence: CAWSLTQGASTDTQYF. The DNA for the CDR3 is TGTGCCTGGAGTCTCACACAGGGGGCGAGCACAGATACGCAGTATTTT.

The genes are TRBV4-2 and TRBJ2-2; maybe TRBD1 (5 bases). Germline-derived CDR1 and CDR2 are LGHNA and YNFKEQ. This CDR3 spans 14 amino acids. V was pared by 4 bases and J by 4 bases, with 10 bases between. In DNA, the CDR3 is TGTGCCAGCAGCCCCAAGGGGCTCACCGGGGAGCTGTTTTTT. Translating it yields CASSPKGLTGELFF.

The J gene is TRBJ2-1, the V gene TRBV19, with TRBD2 as a possible D gene (7 bases). The germline V gene encodes CDR1 LNHDA and CDR2 SQIVND (reference sequence). The CDR3 extends over 16 amino acids. V was trimmed by 8 bases and J by 4 bases, leaving 21 bases between them. The CDR3 sequence: CASRGRGALLYNEQFF. In DNA, the CDR3 is TGTGCCAGTCGCGGACGGGGGGCCCTACTTTACAATGAGCAGTTCTTC.

This clone was observed a few times. The genes are TRBV13 and TRBJ2-2, with TRBD2 matching over 13 bases. Per the germline V gene, CDR1 is PRHDT and CDR2 is FYEKMQ (reference sequence). After removal of 4 bases from V and 4 bases from J, the junction contained 3 bases not matched to a gene. The CDR3 has 16 residues. The CDR3 nucleotides are TGTGCCAGCAGCTCGGGACTAGCGGGACCCACCGGGGAGCTGTTTTTT. It is translated as CASSSGLAGPTGELFF.

The V call is TRBV27, the J call TRBJ1-2; no clear D. Germline CDR1 reads MNHEY; CDR2 reads SMNVEV (reference sequence). The CDR3 covers 13 residues. Between the trimmed V and J ends, which lost 2 bases and 5 bases, there was a span of 9 bases. As DNA, the CDR3 is TGTGCCAGCAGTTTAGAGGGTCGTTATGGCTACACCTTC. It yields the protein CASSLEGRYGYTF.

The V call is TRBV5-7, the J call TRBJ2-4, with 8 bases lining up with TRBD1. TRBV5-7 is treated as an ORF (open reading frame) with a function not yet certain. V dropped 4 bases and J dropped 0; count of bases not matched to a gene: 12. CDR3 length equals 18 residues. CDR3 coding DNA: TGTGCCAGCAGCAGCTTGGCGGACAGGGTTCGAGCCAAAAACATTCAGTACTTC. Amino acid sequence: CASSSLADRVRAKNIQYF.

The gene calls are TRBV4-3 and TRBJ2-3; 10 bases are shared with TRBD2. Germline values: CDR1 LGHNA, CDR2 YSLEER. Unmatched junction bases numbered 10, after V lost 4 bases and J lost 6 bases. The length of the CDR3 is 16 residues. CDR3 coding DNA: TGCGCCAGCAGCCTCCGCGCTAGCGGGGGTCGGGATACGCAGTATTTT. Translated: CASSLRASGGRDTQYF.

This chain's CDR3 is CASSLVFPSGNTIYF. The DNA of the CDR3 is TGTGCCAGCAGCTTAGTTTTTCCATCTGGAAACACCATATATTTT. V and J are TRBV7-2 and TRBJ1-3; D not certain. This CDR3 has 15 residues. Germline assignment: CDR1 SGHTA and CDR2 FQGNSA. V was trimmed by 1 base and J by 1 base, leaving 8 bases between them.

The gene calls are TRBV28 and TRBJ2-2; 7 bases fit TRBD1. Per germline, CDR1 MDHEN and CDR2 SYDVKM. J was trimmed by 2 bases and V by 4 bases; bases with no gene match: 7. The CDR3 runs 16 residues. The CDR3 DNA reads as TGTGCCAGCAGTTCCCCCCGGGACAGAAACACCGGGGAGCTGTTTTTT. Encoded protein: CASSSPRDRNTGELFF.

The chain has TRBV14 and TRBJ1-4; TRBD1 is a possible D gene (6 bases). Per germline, CDR1 SGHDN and CDR2 FVKESK. CDR3 length: 15 residues. Trimming stripped 5 bases from V and 3 bases from J, with 13 bases between. The CDR3 bases are TGTGCCAGCAGCGAACACGGGACATCTAATGAAAAACTGTTTTTT. It codes for CASSEHGTSNEKLFF.

V gene TRBV15 combines with J gene TRBJ2-5, with D tentatively TRBD1 (5 bases). V lost 5 bases and J 1 base, leaving 17 bases between the germline ends. There are 16 residues in the CDR3. The germline gives CDR1 LNHNV, CDR2 YYDKDF (reference sequence). The CDR3 here is CATSSAPQGAQETQYF. CDR3 bases: TGTGCCACCAGCTCCGCCCCACAAGGGGCCCAAGAGACCCAGTACTTC. Together with reference TRBV15 and TRBJ2-5, the CDR3 gives the full variable domain: DAMVIQNPRYQVTQFGKPVTLSCSQTLNHNVMYWYQQKSSQAPKLLFHYYDKDFNNEADTPDNFQSRRPNTSFCFLDIRSPGLGDTAMYLCATSSAPQGAQETQYFGPGTRLLVL.

This clone was recorded only once. Germline is not matched at one junction end, which may reflect a read error. The CDR3 loop is CASTLPPRTGRRYGYTF. DNA for the CDR3: TGTGCCAGCACCTTACCCCCCCGGACAGGGCGTCGATATGGCTACACCTTC. The rearrangement uses TRBV7-9 and TRBJ1-2, with TRBD1 matching 8 bases. The germline CDR1 and CDR2 sequences are SEHNR and FQNEAQ (reference sequence). The CDR3 totals 17 residues. The entire variable domain, with the rest obtained from reference TRBV7-9 and TRBJ1-2, is as follows: DTGVSQNPRHKITKRGQNVTFRCDPISEHNRLYWYRQTLGQGPEFLTYFQNEAQLEKSRLLSDRFSAERPKGSFSTLEIQRTEQGDSAMYLCASTLPPRTGRRYGYTFGSGTRLTVV.

This clone came up a few times. The chain couples TRBV7-2 to TRBJ2-5; tentative D call: TRBD1 (6 bases). The CDR3 consists of 13 residues. Per germline, CDR1 SGHTA and CDR2 FQGNSA. Trimming left V 7 bases short and J 5 bases short, with 14 bases between. This CDR3 is CASTVGGSETQYF. The DNA of the CDR3 is TGTGCCAGCACTGTAGGGGGTAGTGAGACCCAGTACTTC.

The chain has TRBV6-1 and TRBJ1-2; D perhaps matches TRBD1 (6 bases). The CDR3 runs to 14 residues. The germline V and J ends were trimmed by 2 bases and 4 bases, with 11 bases remaining between them. Per the germline V gene, CDR1 is MNHNS and CDR2 is SASEGT. CDR3 in amino acids: CASSERAGAYGYTF. The CDR3 nucleotides read TGTGCCAGCAGTGAAAGGGCAGGGGCCTATGGCTACACCTTC.